This T cell receptor (beta chain) was profiled in a study of shared clonotypes between healthy human individuals. The naive CD8 population came from CD45RO-negative cells selected for CCR7, without terminally differentiated effector memory CD45RA+ cells. Concerning this clone itself: Its antigen is as yet unknown.

CDR1 is MNHEY, CDR2 SVGAGI, per germline. The CDR3 is 15 residues long. V shed 5 bases and J shed 2 bases, with 16 bases lying between them. Several immunoSEQ plates received, in even portions, the genomic DNA of each subset. TCRdb's copy holds only in-frame clones and misses some; the assay was immunoSEQ multiplex PCR. The repertoire holds some 2,000,000 clones, with about 95% as singletons. Study-wide results and limits: The small donor group covered limited genetic and exposure diversity. Across a handful of donors, naive CD4 shared around 5.3%, naive CD8 less than 4%, memory CD4 more than 2%, memory CD8 over 0.3%. Among non-shared clonotypes, generation probabilities were lower than among those shared by all four donors.

The genes are TRBV6-5 and TRBJ2-7; weak D call: TRBD2 (6 bases). The sample taken for sequencing was naive CD8+ T cells sorted from blood. The receptor was derived from a man aged 18 to 30 in good health. The CDR3 here is CASSPLGGNPYEQYF. Here the CDR3 DNA reads TGTGCCAGCAGTCCCTTGGGCGGGAACCCCTACGAGCAGTACTTC.